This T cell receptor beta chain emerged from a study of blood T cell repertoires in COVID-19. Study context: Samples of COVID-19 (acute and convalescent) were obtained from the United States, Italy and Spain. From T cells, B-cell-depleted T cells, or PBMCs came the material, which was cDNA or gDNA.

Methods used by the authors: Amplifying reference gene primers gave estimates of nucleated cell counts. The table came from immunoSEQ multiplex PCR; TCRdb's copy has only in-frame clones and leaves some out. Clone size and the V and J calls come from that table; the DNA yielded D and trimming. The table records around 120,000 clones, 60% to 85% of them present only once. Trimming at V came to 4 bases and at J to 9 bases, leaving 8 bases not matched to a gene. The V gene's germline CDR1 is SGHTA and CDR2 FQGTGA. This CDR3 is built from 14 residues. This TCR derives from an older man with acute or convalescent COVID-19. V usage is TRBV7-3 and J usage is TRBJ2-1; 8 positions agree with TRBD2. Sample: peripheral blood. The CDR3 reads CASSSTSGGIEQFF. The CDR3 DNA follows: TGTGCCAGCAGCTCAACTAGCGGAGGTATTGAGCAGTTCTTC. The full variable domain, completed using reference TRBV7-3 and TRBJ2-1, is GAGVSQTPSNKVTEKGKYVELRCDPISGHTALYWYRQSLGQGPEFLIYFQGTGAADDSGLPNDRFFAVRPEGSVSTLKIQRTERGDSAVYLCASSSTSGGIEQFFGPGTRLTVL.